Listed below are T cell receptor beta chains from one sample, sequenced in a study of brain metastases from non-small cell lung cancer. The repertoire was sequenced with immunoSEQ multiplex PCR; TCRdb's copy has only in-frame clones and lacks some. The table has about 3,700 clones, 86% seen once. The sample consisted of primary lung tumor tissue. All receptors derive from a donor over 35 with non-small cell lung cancer. CDR3s include the opening cysteine and the closing phenylalanine or tryptophan. D genes are given only for firm matches. Size is stated for part of the rows, as once, few or many counts, or as a class when the clone is expanded.

TRBD2	TRBV7-6	TRBJ2-1	once	CASSLLAGAYNEQFF
-	TRBV3-1/TRBV3-2	TRBJ1-1	-	CASSRYLNTEAFF
-	TRBV3-1/TRBV3-2	TRBJ1-5	-	CASSLGTYSNQPQHF
-	TRBV7-9	TRBJ2-7	-	CASSLAVEAASKYF
-	TRBV5-6	TRBJ2-2	-	CVSSLGPNVLTGELFF
-	TRBV13	TRBJ1-1	-	CASSLQETEAFF
-	TRBV9	TRBJ2-3	-	CASSVHKTSTDTQYF
-	TRBV4-3	TRBJ1-1	-	CASSQDGGSLEAFF
-	TRBV29-1	TRBJ1-1	-	CSAWGTGTEAFF
-	TRBV29-1	TRBJ1-2	-	CSVDRWQPPNYGYTF
-	TRBV12-3/TRBV12-4	TRBJ1-2	-	CASSLFGGYTF
-	TRBV9	TRBJ2-1	-	CASSVEGVGFPYNEQFF
-	TRBV5-1	TRBJ1-1	-	CASSLGEGRRAAFF
TRBD1	TRBV19	TRBJ1-5	-	CASRGTGFSNQPQHF
-	TRBV11-3	TRBJ2-7	-	CASTRIEVLRMEQYF
-	TRBV7-8	TRBJ2-7	-	CASRLQGSDEQYF
TRBD1	TRBV7-9	TRBJ1-3	-	CASSRTGTPGNTIYF
TRBD2	TRBV19	TRBJ2-1	-	CASSPPGLDYSEQFF
-	TRBV15	TRBJ1-6	-	CATSRAGFSPLHF
-	TRBV19	TRBJ1-1	-	CASSEGSAGGTEAFF
-	TRBV6-6	TRBJ2-1	once	CASSRDSYNEQFF
TRBD2	TRBV2	TRBJ2-2	-	CASAAASGARELFF
-	TRBV6-5	TRBJ1-1	-	CASSQPTGNTEAFF
-	TRBV7-6	TRBJ1-3	once	CASSQGAGNTIYF
-	TRBV19	TRBJ1-1	-	CASSPGRGRFEAFF
-	TRBV6-5	TRBJ1-1	few	CASSGYGTEAFF
TRBD1	TRBV5-1	TRBJ1-2	-	CASSLIGTGGFVNGYTF
-	TRBV11-2	TRBJ2-6	-	CASRGVSGANVLTF
-	TRBV19	TRBJ2-2	-	CASTGGAYTGELFF
-	TRBV19	TRBJ1-5	-	CASRLGNQPQHF
-	TRBV6-2/TRBV6-3	TRBJ1-4	once	CASSYSINRRDVLFF
-	TRBV2	TRBJ1-2	-	CASSDMYGYTF
-	TRBV7-2	TRBJ2-5	-	CASSGGSGGETQYF
-	TRBV6-5	TRBJ1-2	once	CASSSPGPFWGYTF
TRBD1	TRBV9	TRBJ1-1	-	CASSVEQGRGNTEAFF
-	TRBV5-6	TRBJ1-3	-	CASSPDAGVGGNTIYF
-	TRBV6-6	TRBJ1-6	once	CASRTRETLHF
-	TRBV3-1/TRBV3-2	TRBJ2-5	-	CASSQDQGTETQYF
TRBD1	TRBV6-5	TRBJ1-2	once	CASRGQGDGYTF